Below are 14 T cell receptor beta chains sequenced from a single sample in a study of T cells in Graves' hyperthyroidism and ophthalmopathy. Using RNA transcripts as the source, TCR beta CDR3 regions were amplified. TCR CDR3 regions were first amplified by RT-PCR with HTBI primers. MiXCR, run by TCRdb on the multiplex PCR reads, gives a single entry per CDR3 protein. The sample gives about 620,000 distinct CDR3 sequences, around 15% of which show up once; 3.8% is in the top ten. Sequenced input: blood. These receptors were obtained from a young woman with Graves' hyperthyroidism.

This clonotype showed up many times. The chain uses TRBV7-2 and TRBJ1-1; weak D call: TRBD1 (5 bases). CDR1 is SGHTA and CDR2 is FQGNSA in the germline V gene. The CDR3 is made up of 13 amino acids. V dropped 4 bases and J dropped 2 bases, with 8 bases sitting between them. CDR3 loop: CASSSDKNTEAFF. The DNA of the CDR3 is TGTGCCAGCAGCTCGGACAAAAACACTGAAGCTTTCTTT.

The chain carries TRBV9 and TRBJ2-3, with D perhaps matching TRBD1 (6 bases). The CDR3 loop spans 13 amino acids. V was trimmed by 0 bases and J by 6 bases, leaving 8 bases between them. Germline values: CDR1 SGDLS, CDR2 YYNGEE. The CDR3 here is CASSVDRVDTQYF. CDR3 bases: TGTGCCAGCAGCGTAGACAGGGTGGATACGCAGTATTTT.

Notes on this clonotype: This sequence may be a read error, since a much larger clone differs from it by one base. This chain connects TRBV3-1 to TRBJ2-7; D unresolved. The CDR3 consists of 13 residues. Germline V gives CDR1 LGHDT, CDR2 YNNKEL (reference sequence). As DNA, the CDR3 is TGTGCCAGCAGCCAAGGAGTGCTCTACGAGCAGTGCTTC. Translation: CASSQGVLYEQCF.

There are many counts of this clonotype. This chain links TRBV19 with TRBJ1-2; 9 nucleotides match TRBD1. Germline trimming cut 5 bases from V and 7 bases from J; bases unmatched to any gene: 5. This CDR3 has 13 residues. Germline-derived CDR1 and CDR2 are LNHDA and SQIVND (reference sequence). The chain's CDR3 is CASSPGTGPGYTF. CDR3 coding DNA: TGTGCCAGTAGTCCGGGGACAGGGCCTGGCTACACCTTC.

This clonotype has only a few counts. The chain is built from TRBV30 and TRBJ1-3, with D uncertain. Trimming shortened V by 4 bases and J by 1 base, and 5 bases separated the two germline ends. The CDR3 consists of 12 residues. The germline CDR1 and CDR2 sequences are GTSNPN and SVGIG (reference sequence). The DNA of the CDR3 is TGTGCCTGGAAGCGGTCTGGAAACACCATATATTTT. Its translation is CAWKRSGNTIYF.

The sample holds a few counts of this clonotype. The CDR3 here is CSASQGAAYEQYF. The CDR3 nucleotides read TGCAGTGCGTCACAGGGGGCGGCCTACGAGCAGTACTTC. The gene calls are TRBV20-1 and TRBJ2-7; TRBD1 matches at 9 bases. The germline V gene encodes CDR1 DFQATT and CDR2 SNEGSKA (reference sequence). V gave up 6 bases and J gave up 2 bases; unmatched junction bases: 5. This CDR3 has 13 residues.

The chain carries TRBV3-1 and TRBJ2-7; perhaps D is TRBD1 or TRBD2 (6 bases each). CDR1 is LGHDT and CDR2 is YNNKEL in the germline V gene (reference sequence). V gave up 0 bases and J gave up 4 bases, with 13 bases separating them. CDR3 length equals 15 residues. This chain's CDR3 is CASSQDPQGRYEQYF. The CDR3 DNA is TGTGCCAGCAGCCAAGATCCCCAGGGGAGGTACGAGCAGTACTTC.

The V call is TRBV9, the J call TRBJ1-1, with D hard to call. V lost 2 bases and J lost 0, with 14 bases in between. The length of the CDR3 is 16 residues. Germline V gene lookup returns CDR1 SGDLS and CDR2 YYNGEE. In DNA form, the CDR3 reads TGTGCCAGCAGCGTTAGCGGTACTGCACTGAACACTGAAGCTTTCTTT. It codes for CASSVSGTALNTEAFF.

This clonotype came up many times. This rearrangement joins TRBV2 to TRBJ2-3; D call uncertain. This CDR3 is 14 amino acids long. Germline V CDR1 and CDR2: SNHLY, FYNNEI. Trimming pared 5 bases from V and 4 bases from J, leaving 13 bases between. The DNA of the CDR3 is TGTGCCAGCAGTTTCGGTCCTTCCCCAGATACGCAGTATTTT. As protein: CASSFGPSPDTQYF.

This clonotype was detected many times. The chain employs TRBV5-1 and TRBJ2-7; a possible D gene is TRBD1 (6 bases). Germline values: CDR1 SGHRS, CDR2 YFSETQ. The CDR3 runs 14 residues. V was trimmed by 0 bases and J by 3 bases, leaving 10 bases between them. The DNA of the CDR3 is TGCGCCAGCAGCTTGGCCCCGGACAGCTACGAGCAGTACTTC. Its protein is CASSLAPDSYEQYF.

This clonotype was counted ten times or more. The rearrangement links TRBV6-6 to TRBJ2-7; 12 positions agree with TRBD2. The CDR3 is made up of 16 amino acids. Unmatched junction bases numbered 1, after V lost 0 bases and J lost 1 base. Germline CDR1 is MNHNY and CDR2 is SVGAGI (reference sequence). In DNA, the CDR3 is TGTGCCAGCAGTTACTCGACTAGCGGGAGTTCCTACGAGCAGTACTTC. As protein: CASSYSTSGSSYEQYF.

With respect to this clonotype: A much larger clone differs from this one at a single base, so this may be a read error. This chain uses TRBV5-1 with TRBJ2-2; D gene ambiguous. Germline V gene data show CDR1 as SGHRS and CDR2 as YFSETQ. This CDR3 is 15 amino acids long. The CDR3 sequence: CASRLVSTNTGELFF. Written as DNA, the CDR3 is TGCGCCAGCCGCTTGGTTTCTACGAACACCGGGGAGCTGTTTTTT. Using reference TRBV5-1 and TRBJ2-2 for the parts outside the CDR3, the full variable domain is KAGVTQTPRYLIKTRGQQVTLSCSPISGHRSVSWYQQTPGQGLQFLFEYFSETQRNKGNFPGRFSGRQFSNSRSEMNVSTLELGDSALYLCASRLVSTNTGELFFGEGSRLTVL.

The chain combines TRBV7-2 with TRBJ2-7; 9 bases agree with TRBD2. This CDR3 contains 15 residues. Germline loops: CDR1 SGHTA, CDR2 FQGNSA. The ends lost 5 bases at V and 3 bases at J; junction bases unmatched: 8. CDR3 amino acids: CASSRDGTSIYEQYF. CDR3 DNA sequence: TGTGCCAGCAGCAGAGATGGGACTAGCATCTACGAGCAGTACTTC.

This clonotype was counted at least ten times. The chain carries TRBV3-1 and TRBJ2-1; D gene unclear. The V end lost 2 bases, the J end lost 5 bases, and 4 bases lay between the germline ends. The CDR3 has 12 amino acids. In germline, CDR1 is LGHDT, CDR2 YNNKEL (reference sequence). CDR3 region: CASSQSNNEQFF. As DNA, the CDR3 is TGTGCCAGCAGCCAATCAAACAATGAGCAGTTCTTC.